These 5 T cell receptor beta chains were sequenced from one sample in a study of OX40 agonist ivuxolimab in advanced cancers. Libraries were prepared through the immunoSEQ multiplex PCR assay. Drawn from immuneACCESS, this table holds only the in-frame rearrangements with V and J called that TCRdb kept. Clones are partly lost; checked studies trace under half to an unresolved V gene and leave the rest unexplained. This sample has tens of thousands of clones in its table, and nearly 90% of those were observed once. Of the sample, 0.55% to 0.65% is held by the ten largest clones. The input for sequencing was CD4+ or CD8+ T cells sorted from blood, taken in a trial of the OX40 agonist ivuxolimab. The receptor set was obtained from an adult with an advanced solid tumor such as melanoma, head and neck, liver or kidney cancer.

This chain links TRBV25-1 with TRBJ2-5; possibly TRBD2 for D (5 bases). Germline V CDR1 and CDR2: MGHDK, SYGVNS. V lost 5 bases, J lost 3 bases, and 19 bases lay in between. The CDR3 sequence is 16 residues long. CDR3 amino acids: CASSRIGVVQKETQYF. CDR3 in DNA: TGTGCCAGCAGTCGGATCGGGGTCGTGCAGAAAGAGACCCAGTACTTC.

This chain connects TRBV2 to TRBJ2-7; 7 bases align to TRBD1. The CDR3 consists of 12 residues. Per germline, CDR1 SNHLY and CDR2 FYNNEI. After removal of 6 bases from V and 3 bases from J, the junction contained 2 bases not matched to a gene. The DNA of the CDR3 is TGTGCCAGCAGCGGGGACAGCTACGAGCAGTACTTC. Translated, it gives CASSGDSYEQYF.

This clone was counted once. V is TRBV5-1 and J is TRBJ2-3; the match to TRBD2 covers 8 bases. The germline V gene encodes CDR1 SGHRS and CDR2 YFSETQ. The junction had 3 bases not matched to a gene; V was cut back by 0 bases and J by 3 bases. This CDR3 region has 15 residues. The CDR3 DNA sequence: TGCGCCAGCAGCTTGGAGAGCGGGGGAACAGATACGCAGTATTTT. Its protein product is CASSLESGGTDTQYF.

J is TRBJ2-1 and V is TRBV28; TRBD1 agrees at 9 bases. Germline assignment: CDR1 MDHEN and CDR2 SYDVKM. The CDR3 extends over 15 amino acids. J lost 4 bases, V lost 5 bases, and 6 bases had no gene match. CDR3 loop: CASSNDRGRYNEQFF. CDR3 bases: TGTGCCAGCAGTAATGACAGGGGGAGGTACAATGAGCAGTTCTTC.

This sequence joins TRBV27 and TRBJ2-7; D call uncertain. This CDR3 is 12 amino acids long. V was shortened by 8 bases and J by 0 bases, with 8 bases between the two germline ends. Germline CDR1 MNHEY, CDR2 SMNVEV (reference sequence). The CDR3 DNA reads as TGTGCCAGCGGTCGGAACTCCTACGAGCAGTACTTC. Protein sequence: CASGRNSYEQYF.